These 12 T cell receptor beta chains were sequenced from one sample in a study of graft-versus-host responses after intestinal transplantation. The data were produced by immunoSEQ multiplex PCR, yet TCRdb's version contains in-frame clones alone and is incomplete. This sample yields more than 60,000 clones, of which about nine tenths are seen a single time; 1.3% belongs to the top ten. No cognate antigen is known for these TCRs. Sequencing used unstimulated CD8+ T cells sorted from spleen or lymph node cells, obtained before intestinal transplant. Receptors originate from a human donor who received an intestinal transplant.

The CDR3 coding sequence is TGTGCCAGCGGAGGAGGCCGGCAAGAGACCCAGTACTTC. Translated: CASGGGRQETQYF. The chain is built from TRBV27 and TRBJ2-5; a possible D gene is TRBD2 (5 bases). The V end was cut by 8 bases, the J end by 2 bases, with 12 bases between. The CDR3 spans 13 residues. Per germline, CDR1 MNHEY and CDR2 SMNVEV (reference sequence).

The V and J genes are TRBV7-6 and TRBJ2-2; D is possibly TRBD1 (7 bases). Germline CDR1 and CDR2: SGHVS and FNYEAQ. The V end was cut by 1 base, the J end by 5 bases, with 20 bases between. The CDR3 is made up of 18 amino acids. Written as DNA, the CDR3 is TGTGCCAGCAGCTTAGTGAAACCTGCGGCAGGGGGGACCGGGGAGCTGTTTTTT. Translation gives CASSLVKPAAGGTGELFF.

The chain joins TRBV27 to TRBJ2-3; a weak D match, TRBD1 (6 bases). The germline V and J ends were trimmed by 3 bases and 6 bases, with 10 bases remaining between them. This CDR3 region has 13 residues. Germline V gene lookup returns CDR1 MNHEY and CDR2 SMNVEV (reference sequence). Written as DNA, the CDR3 is TGTGCCAGCAGTTTTTTCCAGGGGGATACGCAGTATTTT. Amino acids: CASSFFQGDTQYF.

V gene TRBV27 combines with J gene TRBJ1-4; D perhaps matches TRBD1 (6 bases). The CDR3 is 14 residues long. Germline assignment: CDR1 MNHEY and CDR2 SMNVEV (reference sequence). V lost 7 bases and J lost 3, with 12 bases in between. CDR3 sequence reads: CASKNRTANEKLFF. CDR3 nucleotides: TGTGCCAGCAAAAACCGGACAGCTAATGAAAAACTGTTTTTT. The full variable domain, completed using reference TRBV27 and TRBJ1-4, is EAQVTQNPRYLITVTGKKLTVTCSQNMNHEYMSWYRQDPGLGLRQIYYSMNVEVTDKGDVPEGYKVSRKEKRNFPLILESPSPNQTSLYFCASKNRTANEKLFFGSGTQLSVL.

The gene calls are TRBV19 and TRBJ2-1; D is perhaps TRBD2 (6 bases). Trimming took 3 bases from V and 9 from J, leaving 21 bases between them. Per germline, CDR1 LNHDA and CDR2 SQIVND (reference sequence). CDR3 length: 16 residues. CDR3 residues: CASSIGGLGDWSEQFF. CDR3 nucleotides: TGTGCCAGTAGTATCGGGGGACTGGGGGACTGGAGTGAGCAGTTCTTC.

V usage is TRBV27 and J usage is TRBJ2-7, with D perhaps TRBD1 (6 bases). In germline, CDR1 is MNHEY, CDR2 SMNVEV (reference sequence). CDR3 length equals 13 residues. The V gene lost 6 bases and the J gene lost 2 bases, with 11 bases spanning the gap. The CDR3 is CASSKTGTYEQYF. The DNA of the CDR3 is TGTGCCAGCAGCAAGACAGGAACCTACGAGCAGTACTTC.

The chain recombines TRBV9 with TRBJ2-5; 7 bases are a match to TRBD2. Germline V lookup: CDR1 SGDLS, CDR2 YYNGEE. Trimming at V came to 4 bases and at J to 0 bases, leaving 18 bases not matched to a gene. The CDR3 spans 19 residues. CDR3 sequence: CASSPPETRGVGYQETQYF. The CDR3 coding sequence is TGTGCCAGCAGCCCCCCGGAAACCCGGGGGGTTGGGTACCAAGAGACCCAGTACTTC.

V and J are TRBV29-1 and TRBJ2-7; D uncertain. V lost 4 bases and J 4 bases, leaving 14 bases between the germline ends. Germline V gives CDR1 SQVTM, CDR2 ANQGSEA. The CDR3 length is 13 residues. CDR3 sequence: CSVVRLSEYEQYF. The CDR3 DNA sequence: TGCAGCGTTGTCCGTTTGTCAGAATACGAGCAGTACTTC.

The gene calls are TRBV7-6 and TRBJ1-6; no definite D call. CDR3 length equals 14 residues. Germline CDR1 and CDR2: SGHVS and FNYEAQ. V lost 3 bases to trimming and J lost 10 bases, with 13 bases between them. Here the CDR3 reads CASSFSGVGSPLHF. CDR3 DNA: TGTGCCAGCAGCTTCAGCGGGGTCGGCTCACCCCTCCACTTT.

The J gene is TRBJ1-6, the V gene TRBV5-4; perhaps TRBD1 as D (6 bases). The germline gives CDR1 SGHNT, CDR2 YYREEE (reference sequence). The ends were cut back, 0 bases at V and 15 bases at J, with 7 bases in the middle. The CDR3 has 11 residues. CDR3 loop: CASSLGQDLHF. The CDR3 DNA sequence: TGTGCCAGCAGCTTGGGACAGGACCTCCACTTT.

V gene TRBV27 combines with J gene TRBJ1-4, with 7 bases that match TRBD1. This CDR3 is built from 14 residues. Germline trimming cut 11 bases from V and 8 bases from J; bases unmatched to any gene: 14. Germline assignment: CDR1 MNHEY and CDR2 SMNVEV (reference sequence). Here the CDR3 DNA reads TGTGCCCCACCCCGACAGGGAGAGGACGAAAAACTGTTTTTT. As protein: CAPPRQGEDEKLFF.

The chain combines TRBV6-5 with TRBJ1-5; 10 bases match TRBD1. The V and J ends lost 6 bases and 3 bases, in that order; junction bases with no gene match: 5. The CDR3 is 15 amino acids. Germline CDR1 and CDR2: MNHEY and SVGAGI. The CDR3, as DNA: TGTGCCAGCAGACCCGGGACAGGGGACAATCAGCCCCAGCATTTT. It encodes CASRPGTGDNQPQHF.